These 6 T cell receptor beta chains were all obtained from the same sample, sequenced in a study of shared clonotypes between healthy human individuals. Positive CCR7 selection of CD45RO-negative cells yielded the naive CD8 cells, and terminally differentiated effector memory CD45RA+ cells were excluded. TCRdb keeps only in-frame clones here, not all; method: immunoSEQ multiplex PCR. The sample contains around 700,000 clones, 92% of which appear only once. The sample was naive CD8+ T cells sorted from blood. The receptors derive from a man aged 25 to 45 in good health.

The chain joins TRBV4-1 to TRBJ2-7, with TRBD2 identical over 7 bases. The V segment lost 3 bases and the J segment 3 bases; nucleotides outside the gene matches: 8. CDR3 size: 15 residues. Per the germline V gene, CDR1 is MGHRA and CDR2 is YSYEKL. CDR3 in DNA: TGCGCCAGCAGCCAGGGGAGGGAGGCCCGCTACGAGCAGTACTTC. This codes for CASSQGREARYEQYF.

This chain joins TRBV27 and TRBJ2-1, with D possibly being TRBD1 (5 bases). The V end was cut by 0 bases, the J end by 8 bases, with 8 bases between. The germline V gene encodes CDR1 MNHEY and CDR2 SMNVEV (reference sequence). The CDR3 loop spans 13 amino acids. The CDR3 sequence: CASSLSLRDEQFF. CDR3 nucleotide sequence: TGTGCCAGCAGTTTATCTCTCAGGGATGAGCAGTTCTTC.

This clone was detected only once. The gene calls are TRBV27 and TRBJ2-3, with D uncertain. Trimming removed 5 bases from V and 0 bases from J, with 12 bases in between. Looked up from germline, CDR1 is MNHEY and CDR2 is SMNVEV (reference sequence). The CDR3 contains 15 residues. The CDR3, as DNA: TGTGCCAGCAGTCATGCAACCACTAGCACAGATACGCAGTATTTT. It codes for CASSHATTSTDTQYF.

The chain links TRBV7-8 to TRBJ1-3; D is ambiguous. The CDR3 length is 17 residues. Per germline, CDR1 SGHVS and CDR2 FQNEAQ. V was cut by 0 bases and J by 0 bases, with 12 bases left in between. CDR3 DNA sequence: TGTGCCAGCAGCTTAGCGGAAAATATTTACTCTGGAAACACCATATATTTT. The encoded protein is CASSLAENIYSGNTIYF.

On this clone itself: Other DNA sequences in this sample translate to the same CDR3. The V gene is TRBV18, the J gene TRBJ2-7; TRBD1 agrees at 8 bases. Germline V gene sequence: CDR1 KGHSH, CDR2 LQKENI. The J segment lost 3 bases and the V segment lost 3 bases, leaving 4 bases of the junction unmatched. CDR3 length: 14 residues. CDR3 nucleotides: TGTGCCAGCTCACCGAGGACAGGGATCTACGAGCAGTACTTC. It codes for CASSPRTGIYEQYF.

This sequence joins TRBV5-1 and TRBJ2-3, with D possibly being TRBD2 (5 bases). V lost 7 bases and J 5 bases, leaving 17 bases between the germline ends. The CDR3 has 14 residues. Germline V gene sequence: CDR1 SGHRS, CDR2 YFSETQ. The chain's CDR3 is CASDEGRVRDTQYF. The CDR3 nucleotides read TGCGCCAGCGACGAGGGTCGGGTAAGAGATACGCAGTATTTT. Full variable domain (remainder filled in from reference TRBV5-1 and TRBJ2-3): KAGVTQTPRYLIKTRGQQVTLSCSPISGHRSVSWYQQTPGQGLQFLFEYFSETQRNKGNFPGRFSGRQFSNSRSEMNVSTLELGDSALYLCASDEGRVRDTQYFGPGTRLTVL.